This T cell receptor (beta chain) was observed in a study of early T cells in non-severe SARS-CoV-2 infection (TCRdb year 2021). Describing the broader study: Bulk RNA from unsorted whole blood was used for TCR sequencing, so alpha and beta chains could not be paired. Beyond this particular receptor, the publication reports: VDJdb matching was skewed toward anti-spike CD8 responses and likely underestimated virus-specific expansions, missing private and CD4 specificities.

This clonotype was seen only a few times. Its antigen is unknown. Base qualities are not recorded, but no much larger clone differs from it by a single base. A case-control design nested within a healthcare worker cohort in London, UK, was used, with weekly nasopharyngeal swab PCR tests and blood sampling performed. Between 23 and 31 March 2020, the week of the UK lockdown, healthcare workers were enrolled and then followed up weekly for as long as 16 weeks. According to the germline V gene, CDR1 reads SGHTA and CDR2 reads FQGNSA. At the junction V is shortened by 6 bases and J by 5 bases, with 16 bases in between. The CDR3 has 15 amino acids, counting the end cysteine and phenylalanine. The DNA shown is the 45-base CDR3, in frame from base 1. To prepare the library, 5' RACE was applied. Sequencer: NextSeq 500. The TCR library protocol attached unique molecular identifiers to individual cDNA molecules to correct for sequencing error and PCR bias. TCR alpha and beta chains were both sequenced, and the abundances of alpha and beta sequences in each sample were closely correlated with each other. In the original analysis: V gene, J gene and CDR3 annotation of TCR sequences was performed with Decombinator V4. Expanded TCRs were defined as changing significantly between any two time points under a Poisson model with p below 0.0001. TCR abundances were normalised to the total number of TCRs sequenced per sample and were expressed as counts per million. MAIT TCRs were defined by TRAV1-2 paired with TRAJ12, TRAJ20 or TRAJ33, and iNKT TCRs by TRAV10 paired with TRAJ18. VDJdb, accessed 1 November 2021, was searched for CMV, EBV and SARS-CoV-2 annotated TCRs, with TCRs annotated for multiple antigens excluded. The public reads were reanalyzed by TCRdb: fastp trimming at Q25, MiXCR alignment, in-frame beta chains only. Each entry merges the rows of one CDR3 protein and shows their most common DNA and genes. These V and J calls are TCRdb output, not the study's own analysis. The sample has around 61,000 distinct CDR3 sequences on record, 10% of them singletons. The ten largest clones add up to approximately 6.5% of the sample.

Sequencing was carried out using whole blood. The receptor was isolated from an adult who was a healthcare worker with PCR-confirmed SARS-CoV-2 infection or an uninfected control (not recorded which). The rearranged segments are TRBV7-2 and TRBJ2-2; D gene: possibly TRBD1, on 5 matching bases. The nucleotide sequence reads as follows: TGTGCCAGCAGATTAAAGACAGTCTCTACCGGGGAGCTGTTTTTT. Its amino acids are CASRLKTVSTGELFF.